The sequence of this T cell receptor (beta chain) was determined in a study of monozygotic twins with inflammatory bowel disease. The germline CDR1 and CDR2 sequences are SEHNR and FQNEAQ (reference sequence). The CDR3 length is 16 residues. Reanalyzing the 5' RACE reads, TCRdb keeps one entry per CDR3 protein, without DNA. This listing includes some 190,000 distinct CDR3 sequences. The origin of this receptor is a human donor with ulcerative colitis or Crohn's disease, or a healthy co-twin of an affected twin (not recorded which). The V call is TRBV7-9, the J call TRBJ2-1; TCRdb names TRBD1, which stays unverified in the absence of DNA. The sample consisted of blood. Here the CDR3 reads CASSYKGQGLGNEQFF.